The next 7 T cell receptor beta chains were all read from a single sample in a study of early T cells in non-severe SARS-CoV-2 infection. TCRdb called the 5' RACE reads again in MiXCR, with one record for every CDR3 protein. The sample contains approximately 52,000 distinct CDR3 sequences, over 7% of which appear only once. The sequenced sample consisted of whole blood. These receptors all stem from an adult who was a healthcare worker with PCR-confirmed SARS-CoV-2 infection or an uninfected control (not recorded which).

V gene TRBV6-5 combines with J gene TRBJ2-7; 7 bases are a match to TRBD1. Germline-derived CDR1 and CDR2 are MNHEY and SVGAGI. J was trimmed by 7 bases and V by 6 bases; bases with no gene match: 12. This CDR3 contains 14 residues. The CDR3 is CASSSGTATREQYF. CDR3 bases: TGTGCCAGCAGCTCCGGGACAGCGACTCGTGAGCAGTACTTC.

This clonotype has a handful of counts. This chain uses TRBV11-3 with TRBJ2-1; D unresolved. V was shortened by 2 bases and J by 6 bases, with 8 bases between the two germline ends. This CDR3 contains 13 residues. CDR1 and CDR2 from the germline V gene are SGHNT and YENEEA. The CDR3 loop reads CASSLPPGNEQFF. The DNA for the CDR3 is TGTGCCAGCAGCTTACCCCCCGGCAATGAGCAGTTCTTC.

In its sample, this clonotype was seen a few times. V gene TRBV10-3 combines with J gene TRBJ2-3, with D perhaps matching TRBD2 (6 bases). Deletions cut 3 bases from V and 5 bases from J, with 6 bases between. The CDR3 runs to 12 residues. The V gene's germline CDR1 is ENHRY and CDR2 SYGVKD. The CDR3 bases are TGTGCCATCAGTGACGGGGGAGATACGCAGTATTTT. This gives the protein CAISDGGDTQYF.

This chain links TRBV5-1 with TRBJ2-1; possibly TRBD1 for D (5 bases). Deletions cut 0 bases from V and 0 bases from J, with 10 bases between. Germline CDR1 reads SGHRS; CDR2 reads YFSETQ. The CDR3 spans 16 residues. The CDR3 DNA reads TGCGCCAGCAGCTTGGCCGTAGGACACTCCTACAATGAGCAGTTCTTC. It specifies CASSLAVGHSYNEQFF.

This clonotype was seen a handful of times. The chain combines TRBV11-1 with TRBJ2-1; D gene ambiguous. The CDR3 has 12 residues. V lost 5 bases and J lost 12, with 14 bases in between. Per the germline V gene, CDR1 is SGHAT and CDR2 is FQDESV (reference sequence). CDR3 in DNA: TGTGCCAGCAGCCAAACCGTGCTGAGGCAGTTCTTC. It translates to CASSQTVLRQFF.

In its sample, this clonotype was seen many times. The chain couples TRBV3-1 to TRBJ2-7; TRBD2 matches 8 bases. V was clipped by 1 base and J by 1 base; unmatched bases: 3. This CDR3 region has 15 residues. From germline, CDR1 is LGHDT and CDR2 YNNKEL (reference sequence). The CDR3 DNA follows: TGTGCCAGCAGCCAAGGACTAGCGATTTCCTACGAGCAGTACTTC. Protein: CASSQGLAISYEQYF.

This clonotype has a handful of counts. The chain recombines TRBV12-3 or TRBV12-4 with TRBJ1-4; D not certain. The CDR3 has 16 residues. Trimming took 6 bases from V and 6 from J, leaving 20 bases between them. The CDR3 loop is CASSSAVWREDEKLFF. The CDR3 region has the DNA TGTGCCAGCAGCTCGGCCGTGTGGAGGGAGGATGAAAAACTGTTTTTT.